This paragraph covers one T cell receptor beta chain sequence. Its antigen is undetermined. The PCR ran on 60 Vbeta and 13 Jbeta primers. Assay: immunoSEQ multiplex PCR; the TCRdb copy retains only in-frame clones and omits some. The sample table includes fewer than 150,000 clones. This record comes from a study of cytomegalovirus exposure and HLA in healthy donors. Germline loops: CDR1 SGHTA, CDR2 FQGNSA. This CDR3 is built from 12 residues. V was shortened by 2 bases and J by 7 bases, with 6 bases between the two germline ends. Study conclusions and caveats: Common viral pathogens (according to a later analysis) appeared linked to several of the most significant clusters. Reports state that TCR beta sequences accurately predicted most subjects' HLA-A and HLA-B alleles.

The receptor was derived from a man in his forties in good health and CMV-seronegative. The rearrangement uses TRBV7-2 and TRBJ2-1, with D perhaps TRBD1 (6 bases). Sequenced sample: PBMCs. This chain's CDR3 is CASSLRGNEQFF. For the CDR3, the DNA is TGTGCCAGCAGCTTAAGGGGGAATGAGCAGTTCTTC.